The 25 T cell receptor beta chains reported below all come from one sample, sequenced in a study of PD-L1 blockade in urothelial cancer. Time point indicated: pretreatment peripheral blood. Assay: immunoSEQ multiplex PCR; the TCRdb copy retains only in-frame clones and omits some. The table has fewer than 40,000 clones, roughly nine tenths seen once. Material: PBMCs, obtained around atezolizumab (anti-PD-L1) treatment. The receptors derive from a woman in her sixties or seventies with urothelial cancer.

This clone was observed a single time. Relative to the germline gene, one junction end is altered; a read error may explain this. The genes are TRBV10-3 and TRBJ1-2; 7 positions match TRBD1. Germline V gene data show CDR1 as ENHRY and CDR2 as SYGVKD. This CDR3 region has 14 residues. DNA of the CDR3: TGTGCCAGCAGTGAGGGGACAGCTAACTATGGCTACACCTTC. This translates into CASSEGTANYGYTF.

The genes are TRBV19 and TRBJ2-3; 12 bases agree with TRBD1. The CDR3 spans 16 residues. Germline CDR1 is LNHDA and CDR2 is SQIVND (reference sequence). Unmatched junction bases numbered 5, after V lost 4 bases and J lost 3 bases. CDR3 protein: CASSTGDRGRTDTQYF. The CDR3 DNA reads as TGTGCCAGTAGTACGGGGGACAGGGGGCGGACAGATACGCAGTATTTT.

CDR3 coding DNA: TGTGCCAGCATAAAACTGTGGAACTATGGCTACACCTTC. As protein: CASIKLWNYGYTF. The chain is built from TRBV6-4 and TRBJ1-2, with D unclear. CDR1 is MRHNA, CDR2 SNTAGT, per germline. CDR3 length: 13 residues. Trimming cost V 7 bases and J 2 bases, with 11 bases left between them.

The chain employs TRBV4-2 and TRBJ2-1; TRBD2 aligns across 8 bases. This CDR3 is 15 amino acids long. Germline V gives CDR1 LGHNA, CDR2 YNFKEQ. Trimming at V came to 3 bases and at J to 12 bases, leaving 13 bases not matched to a gene. The CDR3 DNA sequence: TGTGCCAGCAGCCACCCCGGACTAGCCCGAGAAGGGCAGTTCTTC. Amino acids: CASSHPGLAREGQFF.

V usage is TRBV27 and J usage is TRBJ2-7; 8 bases line up with TRBD1. The CDR3 loop spans 11 amino acids. Germline assignment: CDR1 MNHEY and CDR2 SMNVEV (reference sequence). Trimming at V came to 6 bases and at J to 5 bases, leaving 0 bases not matched to a gene. The CDR3 here is CASRDRDEQYF. As DNA, the CDR3 is TGTGCCAGCAGGGACAGGGACGAGCAGTACTTC.

CDR3 sequence (DNA): TGTGCCTGGAGGCCCCTCTCAGCCGGGGAGCTGTTTTTT. This translates into CAWRPLSAGELFF. This rearrangement joins TRBV30 to TRBJ2-2; D gene ambiguous. In germline, CDR1 is GTSNPN, CDR2 SVGIG (reference sequence). The V and J ends lost 3 bases and 6 bases respectively, with 11 bases between them. CDR3 length equals 13 residues.

V is TRBV18 and J is TRBJ2-3; perhaps TRBD2 as D (5 bases). The CDR3 is made up of 16 amino acids. CDR1 KGHSH and CDR2 LQKENI come from the germline V gene. V shed 0 bases and J shed 1 base, with 11 bases lying between them. CDR3 sequence: CASSPPGVRGTDTQYF. In DNA form, the CDR3 reads TGTGCCAGCTCACCACCCGGGGTGAGGGGCACAGATACGCAGTATTTT.

The chain employs TRBV18 and TRBJ2-5, with D possibly being TRBD1 (6 bases). The germline CDR1 and CDR2 sequences are KGHSH and LQKENI. Between the trimmed V and J ends, which lost 2 bases and 3 bases, there was a span of 22 bases. The CDR3 totals 18 residues. The CDR3 DNA reads as TGTGCCAGCTCACCATATAGGGGGAGAGGACAGAAGAAAGAGACCCAGTACTTC. Its translation is CASSPYRGRGQKKETQYF.

The chain combines TRBV5-6 with TRBJ2-1, with 9 bases that match TRBD2. CDR1 is SGHDT and CDR2 is YYEEEE in the germline V gene. The CDR3 runs 18 residues. V gave up 4 bases and J gave up 4 bases; unmatched junction bases: 15. In nucleotides, the CDR3 is TGTGCCAGCAGCCCAACCCCGGGGCGGGAGGGCCGTTACAATGAGCAGTTCTTC. This gives the protein CASSPTPGREGRYNEQFF. The full variable domain, its missing parts supplied by reference TRBV5-6 and TRBJ2-1, is DAGVTQSPTHLIKTRGQQVTLRCSPKSGHDTVSWYQQALGQGPQFIFQYYEEEERQRGNFPDRFSGHQFPNYSSELNVNALLLGDSALYLCASSPTPGREGRYNEQFFGPGTRLTVL.

This rearrangement joins TRBV5-1 to TRBJ2-7; 9 positions agree with TRBD1. The CDR3 consists of 17 residues. V lost 4 bases and J lost 3; bases outside the gene matches: 14. Germline CDR1 reads SGHRS; CDR2 reads YFSETQ. This CDR3 is CASSLKTGGIINYEQYF. CDR3 in DNA: TGCGCCAGCAGCCTAAAAACAGGGGGCATTATTAACTACGAGCAGTACTTC.

The chain combines TRBV10-3 with TRBJ1-1; perhaps TRBD1 as D (6 bases). Germline-derived CDR1 and CDR2 are ENHRY and SYGVKD. V lost 8 bases to trimming and J lost 1 base, with 14 bases between them. This CDR3 comprises 14 residues. The CDR3 region is CAISYQTGNTEAFF. CDR3 DNA: TGTGCCATCTCCTATCAGACAGGGAACACTGAAGCTTTCTTT.

V gene TRBV27 combines with J gene TRBJ2-1, with D possibly matching TRBD1 (6 bases). The V end lost 3 bases, the J end lost 5 bases, and 14 bases lay between the germline ends. CDR3 size: 15 residues. Per the germline V gene, CDR1 is MNHEY and CDR2 is SMNVEV (reference sequence). CDR3 region: CASSLVGAHNNEQFF. The CDR3 bases are TGTGCCAGCAGTTTGGTGGGGGCACATAACAATGAGCAGTTCTTC.

This clone was seen once. V gene TRBV6-1 combines with J gene TRBJ1-2, with a weak D call TRBD1 (5 bases). V lost 2 bases, J lost 0 bases, and 10 bases lay in between. The germline V gene encodes CDR1 MNHNS and CDR2 SASEGT. The CDR3 length is 15 residues. The CDR3 DNA reads as TGTGCCAGCAGTGAACAGGGTCGGGCTAACTATGGCTACACCTTC. Protein product: CASSEQGRANYGYTF.

V and J are TRBV13 and TRBJ2-7; maybe TRBD1 (6 bases). Germline V CDR1 and CDR2: PRHDT, FYEKMQ (reference sequence). The V and J ends lost 4 bases and 4 bases respectively, with 17 bases between them. The CDR3 runs to 15 residues. CDR3 residues: CASSSRDRLSYEQYF. The CDR3 coding sequence is TGTGCCAGCAGCTCGCGTGACAGGTTGAGTTACGAGCAGTACTTC.

The gene calls are TRBV7-2 and TRBJ2-7, with D possibly TRBD2 on 5 matching bases. V was pared by 5 bases and J by 2 bases, with 16 bases between. Per germline, CDR1 SGHTA and CDR2 FQGNSA. The CDR3 loop spans 15 amino acids. The CDR3 spells CASSKPGSGAYEQYF. The CDR3 nucleotides read TGTGCCAGCAGCAAGCCTGGGAGCGGAGCCTACGAGCAGTACTTC.

This clone was seen only once. The CDR3 DNA follows: TGCAGCGTTGTCGAACAGGGAAAGATCACCGGGGAGCTGTTTTTT. It translates to CSVVEQGKITGELFF. The chain links TRBV29-1 to TRBJ2-2, with TRBD1 as a possible D gene (6 bases). CDR1 and CDR2 (germline): SQVTM, ANQGSEA. Trimming took off 4 bases at V and 4 bases at J, with 16 bases between the two ends. The CDR3 has 15 amino acids.

J is TRBJ2-2 and V is TRBV4-1, with 10 bases matching TRBD2. Unmatched junction bases numbered 5, after V lost 4 bases and J lost 6 bases. Germline V lookup: CDR1 MGHRA, CDR2 YSYEKL. There are 15 residues in the CDR3. CDR3 sequence (DNA): TGCGCCAGCAGCCGTCTAGCGGGAGTCCCCGGGGAGCTGTTTTTT. Amino acids: CASSRLAGVPGELFF.

This clone has just one count. The gene calls are TRBV2 and TRBJ1-5, with 7 positions matching TRBD1. The V gene end was trimmed by 0 bases and the J gene end by 2 bases; junction bases not matched to a gene: 10. From germline, CDR1 is SNHLY and CDR2 FYNNEI. This CDR3 comprises 18 residues. The CDR3: CASSEAQGEASRNQPQHF. The CDR3 region has the DNA TGTGCCAGCAGTGAAGCGCAGGGGGAAGCATCTCGCAATCAGCCCCAGCATTTT.

This clone is a singleton in its sample. The chain links TRBV2 to TRBJ2-2, with 8 positions matching TRBD1. The CDR3 contains 14 residues. CDR1 is SNHLY and CDR2 is FYNNEI in the germline V gene. Losses at the gene ends were 5 bases for V and 5 bases for J; bases not matched to a gene: 4. CDR3 in DNA: TGTGCCAGCAGTACAGGGACAGGTACCGGGGAGCTGTTTTTT. Protein sequence: CASSTGTGTGELFF. Full variable domain (missing parts from reference TRBV2 and TRBJ2-2): EPEVTQTPSHQVTQMGQEVILRCVPISNHLYFYWYRQILGQKVEFLVSFYNNEISEKSEIFDDQFSVERPDGSNFTLKIRSTKLEDSAMYFCASSTGTGTGELFFGEGSRLTVL.

The chain is built from TRBV10-1 and TRBJ1-1; D not resolved. There are 14 residues in the CDR3. From germline, CDR1 is WNHNN and CDR2 SYGVQD (reference sequence). Deletions cut 6 bases from V and 0 bases from J, with 11 bases between. CDR3 DNA sequence: TGCGCCAGCAGCCTCGGCGGCATGAACACTGAAGCTTTCTTT. Amino acid sequence: CASSLGGMNTEAFF.

The rearrangement uses TRBV20-1 and TRBJ2-5; D call uncertain. The CDR3 is 11 residues long. Germline values: CDR1 DFQATT, CDR2 SNEGSKA (reference sequence). The V and J ends lost 3 bases and 5 bases respectively, with 7 bases between them. In nucleotides, the CDR3 is TGCAGTGCTAGGATAGTGGAGACCCAGTACTTC. Residues: CSARIVETQYF.

The rearrangement links TRBV10-3 to TRBJ2-7; the D gene is possibly TRBD1 (5 bases). Germline assignment: CDR1 ENHRY and CDR2 SYGVKD. V dropped 6 bases and J dropped 0 bases, with 12 bases sitting between them. The CDR3 covers 14 residues. This CDR3 is CAIRGSGFSYEQYF. CDR3 sequence (DNA): TGTGCCATCAGGGGGTCAGGGTTCTCCTACGAGCAGTACTTC.

The rearrangement joins TRBV2 to TRBJ1-2, with 9 bases lining up with TRBD1. The V segment lost 8 bases and the J segment 1 base; nucleotides outside the gene matches: 2. The germline V gene has CDR1 SNHLY and CDR2 FYNNEI. CDR3 size: 13 residues. Here the CDR3 reads CASRTGVNYGYTF. CDR3 nucleotide sequence: TGTGCCAGCCGGACAGGGGTTAACTATGGCTACACCTTC.

This chain links TRBV7-9 with TRBJ1-2, with 8 bases identical to TRBD1. The length of the CDR3 is 13 residues. The trim removed 2 bases at V and 7 bases at J, leaving 3 bases unmatched. Germline CDR1 SEHNR, CDR2 FQNEAQ (reference sequence). The CDR3 reads CASSLIGTGGYTF. The CDR3 DNA reads TGTGCCAGCAGCTTAATTGGGACAGGTGGCTACACCTTC.

A single count supports this clone. V is TRBV25-1 and J is TRBJ1-1; D is perhaps TRBD1 (6 bases). This CDR3 has 13 residues. V dropped 6 bases and J dropped 6 bases, with 14 bases sitting between them. CDR1 and CDR2 (germline): MGHDK, SYGVNS. CDR3 sequence (DNA): TGTGCCAGCAGGGGACCGACAGGTCCTGAAGCTTTCTTT. This codes for CASRGPTGPEAFF.